This TCR beta chain was captured in a study of cytomegalovirus exposure and HLA in healthy donors. This clone turned up a few times. Germline V lookup: CDR1 KGHSH, CDR2 LQKENI. V lost 0 bases and J lost 2; bases outside the gene matches: 8. This CDR3 contains 17 residues. The PCR had 60 Vbeta and 13 Jbeta primers. Sequencing was performed with immunoSEQ multiplex PCR; in TCRdb, only in-frame clones are kept and a portion is missing. The sample includes fewer than 200,000 clones, 80% to 85% of them seen just once. The chain has TRBV18 and TRBJ2-3, with 7 bases lining up with TRBD2. The clonotype comes from a man aged 25-45 years in good health and CMV-seronegative. Sequencing was carried out using PBMCs. The CDR3: CASSPPGTSEYTDTQYF. The CDR3 DNA sequence: TGTGCCAGCTCACCACCCGGAACTAGCGAATACACAGATACGCAGTATTTT.